A selection of T cell receptor beta chains follows, all from one sample in a study of control samples from healthy donors and cancer patients. Only in-frame clones appear in the TCRdb table, and some are missing; sequencing was by immunoSEQ multiplex PCR. Here the sample spans 26,000 or so clones, about nine tenths being singletons. Sequenced sample: PBMCs. Receptors originate from a man over 45 with lung cancer. CDR3s include the opening cysteine and the closing phenylalanine or tryptophan. A D gene is named only where the DNA matches it firmly. The size of a clone is reported for some rows only, either as once, few or many, or as a class for expanded clones.

v_call	clone_size	d_call	j_call	cdr3_length	cdr3_nt	cdr3_aa
TRBV12-3/TRBV12-4	-	-	TRBJ2-7	12	TGTGCCAGCAGTTTTACAGGCTACGAGCAGTACTTC	CASSFTGYEQYF
TRBV2	-	TRBD1	TRBJ2-2	14	TGTGCCAGCCGGGGACAGTTGAACACCGGGGAGCTGTTTTTT	CASRGQLNTGELFF
TRBV19	-	-	TRBJ2-2	14	TGTGCCAGTAGTGTTGGGGGACTCACCGGGGAGCTGTTTTTT	CASSVGGLTGELFF
TRBV9	-	-	TRBJ1-1	17	TGTGCCAGCAGCGTACTCCCCTCCGCAGGAGGCAACACTGAAGCTTTCTTT	CASSVLPSAGGNTEAFF
TRBV7-2	-	-	TRBJ2-5	15	TGTGCCAGCAGCTTAGATCCGGGCCCTCAGGAGACCCAGTACTTC	CASSLDPGPQETQYF
TRBV7-3	-	-	TRBJ2-1	16	TGTGCCAGCAGCTTAGGGGCTCCTAGGGCCTACAATGAGCAGTTCTTC	CASSLGAPRAYNEQFF
TRBV7-2	-	TRBD1	TRBJ1-4	16	TGTGCCAGCAGCATCTTGACAGGGGGCAACAATGAAAAACTGTTTTTT	CASSILTGGNNEKLFF
TRBV5-4	-	-	TRBJ2-7	13	TGTGCCAGCAGCCCGGGACAAAACGGCGAGCAGTACTTC	CASSPGQNGEQYF
TRBV6-2/TRBV6-3	-	-	TRBJ2-7	16	TGTGCCAGCAGTCACCGCCGGGACCTCAGATCCTACGAGCAGTACTTC	CASSHRRDLRSYEQYF
TRBV19	once	-	TRBJ2-3	13	TGTGCCAGTAGTAGCGGAAGCACAGATACGCAGTATTTT	CASSSGSTDTQYF
TRBV5-4	-	-	TRBJ2-6	17	TGTGCCAGCAGCTTGGCGGGGGCTCAGTCTGGGGCCAACGTCCTGACTTTC	CASSLAGAQSGANVLTF
TRBV19	-	-	TRBJ1-2	14	TGTGCCAGTAGTCCACTAACGGATAACTATGGCTACACCTTC	CASSPLTDNYGYTF
TRBV7-8	-	TRBD1	TRBJ2-7	14	TGTGCCAGCACCCTCCGGGACAGGGCGTCCGAGCAGTACTTC	CASTLRDRASEQYF
TRBV7-3	once	-	TRBJ1-5	15	TGTGCCAGCAGCTTAACCCCAGGGGTAGATCAGCCCCAGCATTTT	CASSLTPGVDQPQHF
TRBV6-6	-	-	TRBJ1-1	12	TGTGCCAGCAGTTACTCGACGTCTGAAGCTTTCTTT	CASSYSTSEAFF
TRBV11-2	-	-	TRBJ2-3	14	TGTGCCAGCAGCTTGGACGATGGTGTCCATACGCAGTATTTT	CASSLDDGVHTQYF
TRBV10-3	-	TRBD1	TRBJ2-2	16	TGTGCCACCGGACAGGGGGCCCCTCCGAACACCGGGGAGCTGTTTTTT	CATGQGAPPNTGELFF
TRBV28	-	-	TRBJ1-2	11	TGTGCCAGCTCCCCCGGGTTTGGCTACACCTTC	CASSPGFGYTF
TRBV27	-	TRBD1	TRBJ1-4	15	TGTGCCAGCAGTTTCGCCGGGACAGCTTACGAAAAACTGTTTTTT	CASSFAGTAYEKLFF
TRBV2	-	-	TRBJ1-4	12	TGTGCCAGCAGTGGACCGGCTGAAAAACTGTTTTTT	CASSGPAEKLFF
TRBV20-1	-	-	TRBJ2-7	11	TGCAGTGCTAGCACAGGCTACGAGCAGTACTTC	CSASTGYEQYF
TRBV6-6	-	-	TRBJ1-1	14	TGTGCCAGCAGTTATATCGACCGGAACACTGAAGCTTTCTTT	CASSYIDRNTEAFF
TRBV7-2	-	-	TRBJ2-7	14	TGTGCCAGCAGCATCTCGTTTGGGGGCTACGAGCAGTACTTC	CASSISFGGYEQYF
TRBV6-6	once	TRBD1	TRBJ1-5	17	TGTGCCAGCAGCCGATCGGGACAGAGGTATAGCAATCAGCCCCAGCATTTT	CASSRSGQRYSNQPQHF
TRBV7-8	-	TRBD2	TRBJ2-5	17	TGTGCCAGCAGCTTAGCCGGACTAGCGGGGGTGCAAGAGACCCAGTACTTC	CASSLAGLAGVQETQYF
TRBV3-1/TRBV3-2	-	-	TRBJ2-3	12	TGTGCCAGCAGCCTGTGGGCAGATACGCAGTATTTT	CASSLWADTQYF
TRBV6-5	-	-	TRBJ2-3	14	TGTGCCAGCAGTCCCTCGGGGGGCACAGATACGCAGTATTTT	CASSPSGGTDTQYF
TRBV7-2	-	-	TRBJ2-5	15	TGTGCCAGCAGCTTATACACAGGGTCAGAAGAGACCCAGTACTTC	CASSLYTGSEETQYF
TRBV5-5	-	-	TRBJ2-2	13	TGTGCCAGCAGCTTTCAAGTTACCGGGGAGCTGTTTTTT	CASSFQVTGELFF
TRBV5-6	-	-	TRBJ2-1	14	TGTGCCAGCAGCTTGTATCCCTCGCAAGGGGAGCAGTTCTTC	CASSLYPSQGEQFF
TRBV7-8	-	TRBD2	TRBJ2-5	15	TGTGCCAGCAGCTTACGGCGGGGGGCAGGAGAGACCCAGTACTTC	CASSLRRGAGETQYF
TRBV9	once	-	TRBJ2-7	15	TGTGCCAGCAGCGTAGGAACAGGGAGCTCCTACGAGCAGTACTTC	CASSVGTGSSYEQYF
TRBV2	-	-	TRBJ2-6	16	TGTGCCAGCGTTGCGGCCCTGGGATCCGGGGCCAACGTCCTGACTTTC	CASVAALGSGANVLTF
TRBV6-5	few	-	TRBJ1-5	13	TGTGCCAGCAGTAGAGGGTCCAATCAGCCCCAGCATTTT	CASSRGSNQPQHF
TRBV5-1	-	-	TRBJ2-5	18	TGCGCCAGCAGCTTGAGTTTCCCTACCTACACCACCGCAGATACCCAGTACTTC	CASSLSFPTYTTADTQYF